This T cell receptor (beta chain) was recorded in a study of shared clonotypes between healthy human individuals. This CDR3 has 15 residues. CDR1 and CDR2 (germline): SEHNR, FQNEAQ (reference sequence). Trimming shortened V by 5 bases and J by 2 bases, and 13 bases separated the two germline ends. Terminally differentiated effector memory CD45RA+ cells were excluded from the naive CD8 cells, which were CD45RO-negative and positively selected for CCR7. In replicate PCRs of sorted subsets, approximately 210 ng DNA, approximately 32,000 T cell genomes, was used. Using immunoSEQ multiplex PCR, the repertoire was profiled, and TCRdb retains in-frame clones only, with some absent. The sample has hundreds of thousands of clones, about 91% seen once; the top ten hold under 30%.

The rearrangement links TRBV7-9 to TRBJ2-1; weak D call: TRBD1 (6 bases). This TCR was sampled from a man under 40 in good health. What was sequenced was naive CD8+ T cells sorted from blood. The CDR3 here is CASSHRQATYNEQFF. CDR3 DNA: TGTGCCAGCAGCCATCGACAGGCCACCTACAATGAGCAGTTCTTC.